A selection of T cell receptor beta chains follows, all from one sample in a study of cytomegalovirus exposure and HLA in healthy donors. Method: immunoSEQ multiplex PCR; TCRdb's copy keeps in-frame clones and lacks some. The data contain 60,000 to 70,000 clones, approximately 78% of them singletons. Specimen: PBMCs. The receptors here all came from a woman aged 25 to 39 in good health and CMV-seronegative. CDR3s include the opening cysteine and the closing phenylalanine or tryptophan. The D gene is left open where the match is weak. Some rows have no size entry. The others give once, few or many, or a class for an expanded clone.

v_call,j_call,d_call,clone_size,cdr3_nt,cdr3_aa
TRBV10-1,TRBJ1-4,TRBD1,NA,TGCGCCAGCAGCGAGTACCGGGACAGGGTCTATAACGAAAAACTGTTTTTT,CASSEYRDRVYNEKLFF
TRBV9,TRBJ2-2,NA,NA,TGTGCCAGCAGCCTCCAGGGGAACACCGGGGAGCTGTTTTTT,CASSLQGNTGELFF
TRBV7-2,TRBJ2-5,NA,NA,TGTGCCAGCAGCCACCAGGCGGGGGCCGCTCGGACCCAGTACTTC,CASSHQAGAARTQYF
TRBV6-5,TRBJ1-5,TRBD1,few,TGTGCCAGCAGTTACGGACAGGGTAATTTTCAGCCCCAGCATTTT,CASSYGQGNFQPQHF
TRBV2,TRBJ1-1,NA,NA,TGTGCCACGAGCAGGGATATGAACACTGAAGCTTTCTTT,CATSRDMNTEAFF
TRBV5-1,TRBJ2-3,TRBD1,NA,TGCGCCAGCTGTTGGGGGACAGGGCGGACACTATCTGATACGCAGTATTTT,CASCWGTGRTLSDTQYF
TRBV19,TRBJ2-4,NA,NA,TGTGCCAGTAGTATCAGGCAGGGGGGCTCTGGAAACATTCAGTACTTC,CASSIRQGGSGNIQYF
TRBV29-1,TRBJ1-1,NA,NA,TGCAGCGTCGGGACTCCCGGCCTGGGGACTGAAGCTTTCTTT,CSVGTPGLGTEAFF
TRBV2,TRBJ1-6,TRBD1,NA,TGTGCCAGCAGGAGGGACAGCTATAATTCACCCCTCCACTTT,CASRRDSYNSPLHF
TRBV19,TRBJ2-1,TRBD2,NA,TGTGCCAGTAGTATTGCCCGGGGGGGCCTCCGCAATGAGCAGTTCTTC,CASSIARGGLRNEQFF
TRBV7-6,TRBJ2-1,NA,NA,TGTGCCAGCAGCTTAGTCGGCGGTGACGCCTACAATGAGCAGTTCTTC,CASSLVGGDAYNEQFF
TRBV7-6,TRBJ2-2,TRBD1,NA,TGTGCCAGCAGCTACGGACAGGGGACCGGGGAGCTGTTTTTT,CASSYGQGTGELFF
TRBV5-6,TRBJ1-1,NA,NA,TGTGCCAGCAGTAATACCAGGAACATGAACACTGAAGCTTTCTTT,CASSNTRNMNTEAFF
TRBV7-6,TRBJ1-1,TRBD1,NA,TGTGCCAGCAGCCTCCAGGGGGCAGGGGACACTGAAGCTTTCTTT,CASSLQGAGDTEAFF
TRBV6-4,TRBJ2-3,TRBD2,few,TGTGCCAGCAGTGAAGCGGGGGGGACAGATACGCAGTATTTT,CASSEAGGTDTQYF
TRBV7-9,TRBJ1-5,TRBD1,NA,TGTGCCAGCAGCCCGACCGGGACAGGTCAGGTCCAGCCCCAGCATTTT,CASSPTGTGQVQPQHF
TRBV6-4,TRBJ2-2,TRBD1,NA,TGTGCCAGCAGTGACGGGGGGACAGGCCTCACCGGGGAGCTGTTTTTT,CASSDGGTGLTGELFF
TRBV9,TRBJ1-3,NA,once,TGTGCCAGCACTTCATACGACAGGCCCTCTGGAAACACCATATATTTT,CASTSYDRPSGNTIYF
TRBV5-5,TRBJ1-3,NA,NA,TGTGCCAGCAGCTTGGGTCGGTACTCTGGAAACACCATATATTTT,CASSLGRYSGNTIYF
TRBV18,TRBJ2-7,NA,NA,TGTGCCAGCTCACGAGTCGGACAAACCTACGAGCAGTACTTC,CASSRVGQTYEQYF
TRBV6-4,TRBJ2-1,TRBD2,NA,TGTGCCAGCAGTAAGACTAGCGGGGGGGTCAATGAGCAGTTCTTC,CASSKTSGGVNEQFF
TRBV7-9,TRBJ1-2,NA,NA,TGTTCCAGCAGCTCGAGCAGGACAGATATTGTTCTCTATGGCTACACCTTC,CSSSSSRTDIVLYGYTF
TRBV28,TRBJ2-1,TRBD1,NA,TGTGCCAGCAGTTTGGGGACAGGGCTTGATGAGCAGTTCTTC,CASSLGTGLDEQFF
TRBV18,TRBJ1-1,NA,NA,TGTGCCAGCTCACCGCAGCGGGGGAACACTGAAGCTTTCTTT,CASSPQRGNTEAFF
TRBV4-1,TRBJ1-2,NA,NA,TGCGCCAGCACCCCCCGGGAAGGTGTTTACTATGGCTACACCTTC,CASTPREGVYYGYTF
TRBV5-5,TRBJ1-4,NA,NA,TGTGCCAGCAGCGTATATACAGGTCGAGTTGAAAAACTGTTTTTT,CASSVYTGRVEKLFF